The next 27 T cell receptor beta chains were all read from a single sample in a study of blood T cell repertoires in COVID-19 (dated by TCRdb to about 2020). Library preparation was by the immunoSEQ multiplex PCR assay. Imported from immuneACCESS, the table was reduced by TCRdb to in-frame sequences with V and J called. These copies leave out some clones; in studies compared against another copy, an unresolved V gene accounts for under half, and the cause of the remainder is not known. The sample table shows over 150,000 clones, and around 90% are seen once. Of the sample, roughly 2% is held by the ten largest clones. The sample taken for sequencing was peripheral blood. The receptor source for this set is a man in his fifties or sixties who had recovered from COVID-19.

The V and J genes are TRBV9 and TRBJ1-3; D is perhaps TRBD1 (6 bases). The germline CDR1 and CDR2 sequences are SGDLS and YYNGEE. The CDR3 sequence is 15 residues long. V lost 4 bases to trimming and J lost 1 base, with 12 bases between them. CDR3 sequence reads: CASSPWGTSGNTIYF. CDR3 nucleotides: TGTGCCAGCAGCCCATGGGGGACATCTGGAAACACCATATATTTT.

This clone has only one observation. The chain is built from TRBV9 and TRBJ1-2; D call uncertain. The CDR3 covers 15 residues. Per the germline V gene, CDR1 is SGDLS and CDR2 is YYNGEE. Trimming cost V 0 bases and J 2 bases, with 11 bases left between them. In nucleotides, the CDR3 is TGTGCCAGCAGCGTAGAGGTGGGAGCCAACTATGGCTACACCTTC. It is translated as CASSVEVGANYGYTF.

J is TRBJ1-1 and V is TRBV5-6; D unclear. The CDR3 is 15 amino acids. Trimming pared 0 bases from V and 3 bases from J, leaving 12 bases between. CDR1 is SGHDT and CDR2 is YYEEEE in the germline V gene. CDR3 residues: CASSLGQVIDTEAFF. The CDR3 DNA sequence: TGTGCCAGCAGCTTGGGGCAGGTAATCGACACTGAAGCTTTCTTT.

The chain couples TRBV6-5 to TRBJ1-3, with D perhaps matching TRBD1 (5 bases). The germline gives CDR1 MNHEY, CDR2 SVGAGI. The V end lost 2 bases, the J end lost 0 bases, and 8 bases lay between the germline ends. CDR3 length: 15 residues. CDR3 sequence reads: CASSYDRFSGNTIYF. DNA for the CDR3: TGTGCCAGCAGTTACGACAGATTCTCTGGAAACACCATATATTTT.

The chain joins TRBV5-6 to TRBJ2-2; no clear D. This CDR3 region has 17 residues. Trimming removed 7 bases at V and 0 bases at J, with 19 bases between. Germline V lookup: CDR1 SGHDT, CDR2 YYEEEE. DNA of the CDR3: TGTGCCAGCGGAGTGAGAGGCGGATACTCGAACACCGGGGAGCTGTTTTTT. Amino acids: CASGVRGGYSNTGELFF. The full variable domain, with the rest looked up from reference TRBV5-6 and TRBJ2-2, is DAGVTQSPTHLIKTRGQQVTLRCSPKSGHDTVSWYQQALGQGPQFIFQYYEEEERQRGNFPDRFSGHQFPNYSSELNVNALLLGDSALYLCASGVRGGYSNTGELFFGEGSRLTVL.

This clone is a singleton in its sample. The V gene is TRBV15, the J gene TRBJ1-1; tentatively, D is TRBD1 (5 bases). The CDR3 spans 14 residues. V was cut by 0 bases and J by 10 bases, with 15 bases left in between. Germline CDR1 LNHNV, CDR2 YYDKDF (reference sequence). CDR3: CATSREGQWRGAFF. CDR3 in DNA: TGTGCCACCAGCAGAGAGGGGCAATGGAGAGGAGCTTTCTTT.

CDR3 sequence: CASSAPLREPYNEQFF. CDR3 DNA sequence: TGTGCCAGCAGCGCGCCTTTGCGGGAGCCCTACAATGAGCAGTTCTTC. V usage is TRBV9 and J usage is TRBJ2-1; 7 nucleotides align to TRBD2. CDR1 and CDR2 (germline): SGDLS, YYNGEE. The CDR3 is made up of 16 amino acids. V shed 3 bases and J 2 bases; nucleotides not matched to a gene: 8. The variable domain in full, with the rest retrieved from reference TRBV9 and TRBJ2-1, is DSGVTQTPKHLITATGQRVTLRCSPRSGDLSVYWYQQSLDQGLQFLIQYYNGEERAKGNILERFSAQQFPDLHSELNLSSLELGDSALYFCASSAPLREPYNEQFFGPGTRLTVL.

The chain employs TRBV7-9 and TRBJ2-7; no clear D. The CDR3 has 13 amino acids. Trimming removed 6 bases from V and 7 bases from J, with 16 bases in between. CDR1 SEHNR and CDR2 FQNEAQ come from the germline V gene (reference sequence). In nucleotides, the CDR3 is TGTGCCAGCAGTTATGGGTCCTCCGGGGAGCAGTACTTC. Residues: CASSYGSSGEQYF.

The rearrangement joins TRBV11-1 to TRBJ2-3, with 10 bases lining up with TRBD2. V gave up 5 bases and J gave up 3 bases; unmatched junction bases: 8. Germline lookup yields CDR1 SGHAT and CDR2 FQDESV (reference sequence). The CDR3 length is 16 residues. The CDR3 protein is CASSIIAGGATDTQYF. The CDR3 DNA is TGTGCCAGCAGCATTATAGCGGGAGGTGCTACAGATACGCAGTATTTT.

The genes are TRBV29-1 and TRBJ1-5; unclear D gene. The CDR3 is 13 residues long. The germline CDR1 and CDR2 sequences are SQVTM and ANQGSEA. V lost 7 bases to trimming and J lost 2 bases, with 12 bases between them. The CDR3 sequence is CSGGSGGNQPQHF. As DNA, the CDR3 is TGCAGCGGTGGGAGCGGGGGCAATCAGCCCCAGCATTTT.

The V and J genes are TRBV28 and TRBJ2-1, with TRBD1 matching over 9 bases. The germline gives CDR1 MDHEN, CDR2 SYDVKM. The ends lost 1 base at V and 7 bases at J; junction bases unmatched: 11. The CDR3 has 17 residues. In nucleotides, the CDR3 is TGTGCCAGCAGTTTATTAAGGACAGGGGAGAGTGGTAATGAGCAGTTCTTC. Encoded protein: CASSLLRTGESGNEQFF.

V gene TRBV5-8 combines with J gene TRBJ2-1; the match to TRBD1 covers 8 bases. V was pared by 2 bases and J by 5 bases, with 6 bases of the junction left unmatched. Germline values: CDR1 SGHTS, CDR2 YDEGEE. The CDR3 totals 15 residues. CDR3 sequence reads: CASSFDRGLHNEQFF. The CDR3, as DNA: TGTGCCAGCAGCTTCGACAGGGGTTTACACAATGAGCAGTTCTTC.

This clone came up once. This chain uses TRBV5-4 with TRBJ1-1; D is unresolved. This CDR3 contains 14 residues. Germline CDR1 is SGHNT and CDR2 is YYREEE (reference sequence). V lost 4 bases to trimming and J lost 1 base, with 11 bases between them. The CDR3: CASSAGPPNTEAFF. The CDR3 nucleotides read TGTGCCAGCAGCGCTGGGCCGCCGAACACTGAAGCTTTCTTT.

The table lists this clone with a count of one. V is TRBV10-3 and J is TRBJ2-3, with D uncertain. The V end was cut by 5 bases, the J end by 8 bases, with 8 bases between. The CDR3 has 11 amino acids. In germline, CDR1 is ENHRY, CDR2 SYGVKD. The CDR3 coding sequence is TGTGCCATCAGTTCTCAGGTTACGCAGTATTTT. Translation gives CAISSQVTQYF.

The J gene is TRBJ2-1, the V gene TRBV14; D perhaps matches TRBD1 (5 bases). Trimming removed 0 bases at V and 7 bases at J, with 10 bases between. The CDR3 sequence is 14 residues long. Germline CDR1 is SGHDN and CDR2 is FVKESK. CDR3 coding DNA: TGTGCCAGCAGCCAAGATCGACAGCGTAATGAGCAGTTCTTC. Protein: CASSQDRQRNEQFF.

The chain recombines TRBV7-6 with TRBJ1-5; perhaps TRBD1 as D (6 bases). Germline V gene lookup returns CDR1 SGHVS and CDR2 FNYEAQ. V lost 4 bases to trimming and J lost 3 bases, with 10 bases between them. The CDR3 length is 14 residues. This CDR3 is CASSSGGANQPQHF. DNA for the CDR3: TGTGCCAGCAGCTCCGGGGGGGCCAATCAGCCCCAGCATTTT.

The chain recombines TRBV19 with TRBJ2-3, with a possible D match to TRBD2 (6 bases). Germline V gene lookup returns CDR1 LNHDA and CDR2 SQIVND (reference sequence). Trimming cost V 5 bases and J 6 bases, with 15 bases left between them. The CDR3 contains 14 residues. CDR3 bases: TGTGCCAGTAGTGGTACGGGGGTAGGCGATACGCAGTATTTT. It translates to CASSGTGVGDTQYF.

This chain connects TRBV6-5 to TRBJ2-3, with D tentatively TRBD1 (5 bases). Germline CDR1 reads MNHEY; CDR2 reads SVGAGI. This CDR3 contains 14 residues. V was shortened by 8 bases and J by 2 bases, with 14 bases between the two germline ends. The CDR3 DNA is TGTGCCAGCCGCTGGGCAGGGAACACAGATACGCAGTATTTT. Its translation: CASRWAGNTDTQYF.

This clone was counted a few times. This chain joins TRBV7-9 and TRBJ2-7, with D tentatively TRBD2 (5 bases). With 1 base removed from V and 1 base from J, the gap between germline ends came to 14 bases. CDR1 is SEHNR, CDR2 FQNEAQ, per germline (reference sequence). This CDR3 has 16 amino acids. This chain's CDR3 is CASSLGGVARSYEQYF. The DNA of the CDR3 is TGTGCCAGCAGCTTAGGAGGAGTAGCGCGTTCCTACGAGCAGTACTTC.

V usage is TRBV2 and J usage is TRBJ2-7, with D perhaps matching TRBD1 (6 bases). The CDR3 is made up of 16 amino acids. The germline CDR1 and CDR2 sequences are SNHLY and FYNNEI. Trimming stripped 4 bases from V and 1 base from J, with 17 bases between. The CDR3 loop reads CASSVLRGPLSYEQYF. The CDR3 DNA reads TGTGCCAGCAGTGTCCTCAGGGGACCCCTTTCCTACGAGCAGTACTTC.

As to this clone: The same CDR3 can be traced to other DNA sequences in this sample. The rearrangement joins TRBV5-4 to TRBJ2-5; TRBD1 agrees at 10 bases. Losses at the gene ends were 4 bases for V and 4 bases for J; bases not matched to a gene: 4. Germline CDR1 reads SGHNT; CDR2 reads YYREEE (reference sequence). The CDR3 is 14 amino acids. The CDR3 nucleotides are TGTGCCAGCAGCCCGGGACAGGGGAGAGAGACCCAGTACTTC. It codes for CASSPGQGRETQYF.

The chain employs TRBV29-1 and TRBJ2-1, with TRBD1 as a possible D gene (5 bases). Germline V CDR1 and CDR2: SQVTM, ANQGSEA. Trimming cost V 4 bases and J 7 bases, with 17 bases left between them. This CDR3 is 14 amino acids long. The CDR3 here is CSVVSQGKGNEQFF. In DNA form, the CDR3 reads TGCAGCGTTGTTTCGCAGGGAAAGGGAAATGAGCAGTTCTTC.

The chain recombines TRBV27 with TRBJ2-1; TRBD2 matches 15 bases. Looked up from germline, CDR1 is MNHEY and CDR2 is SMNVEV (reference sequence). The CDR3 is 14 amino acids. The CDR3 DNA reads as TGTGGCGAACCGGGACTAGCGGGAGGCTCCCGTGGTTTCTTC. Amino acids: CGEPGLAGGSRGFF.

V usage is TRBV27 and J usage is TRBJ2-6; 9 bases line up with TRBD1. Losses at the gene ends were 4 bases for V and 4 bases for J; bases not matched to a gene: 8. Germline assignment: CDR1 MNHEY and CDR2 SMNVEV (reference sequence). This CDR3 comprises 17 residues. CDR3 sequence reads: CASSSPQGAPGANVLTF. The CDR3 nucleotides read TGTGCCAGCAGTTCCCCACAGGGGGCGCCGGGGGCCAACGTCCTGACTTTC.

CDR3 amino acids: CAIRGSGGPGGTDTQYF. The CDR3 DNA reads as TGTGCCATCAGGGGGAGCGGGGGGCCCGGGGGGACAGATACGCAGTATTTT. The rearrangement joins TRBV10-3 to TRBJ2-3; 9 bases are a match to TRBD2. CDR3 length: 17 residues. Germline V gene lookup returns CDR1 ENHRY and CDR2 SYGVKD. The J segment lost 3 bases and the V segment lost 6 bases, leaving 13 bases of the junction unmatched.

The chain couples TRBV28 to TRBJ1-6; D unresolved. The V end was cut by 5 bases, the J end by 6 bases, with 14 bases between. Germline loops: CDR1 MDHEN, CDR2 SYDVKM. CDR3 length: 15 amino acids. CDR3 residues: CASSGNWGVNSPLHF. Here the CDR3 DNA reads TGTGCCAGCAGTGGGAATTGGGGAGTTAATTCACCCCTCCACTTT.

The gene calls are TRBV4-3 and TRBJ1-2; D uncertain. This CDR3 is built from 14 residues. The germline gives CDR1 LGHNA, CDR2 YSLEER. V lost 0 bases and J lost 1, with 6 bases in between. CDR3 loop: CASSQEAVNYGYTF. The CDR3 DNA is TGCGCCAGCAGCCAAGAAGCCGTTAACTATGGCTACACCTTC.